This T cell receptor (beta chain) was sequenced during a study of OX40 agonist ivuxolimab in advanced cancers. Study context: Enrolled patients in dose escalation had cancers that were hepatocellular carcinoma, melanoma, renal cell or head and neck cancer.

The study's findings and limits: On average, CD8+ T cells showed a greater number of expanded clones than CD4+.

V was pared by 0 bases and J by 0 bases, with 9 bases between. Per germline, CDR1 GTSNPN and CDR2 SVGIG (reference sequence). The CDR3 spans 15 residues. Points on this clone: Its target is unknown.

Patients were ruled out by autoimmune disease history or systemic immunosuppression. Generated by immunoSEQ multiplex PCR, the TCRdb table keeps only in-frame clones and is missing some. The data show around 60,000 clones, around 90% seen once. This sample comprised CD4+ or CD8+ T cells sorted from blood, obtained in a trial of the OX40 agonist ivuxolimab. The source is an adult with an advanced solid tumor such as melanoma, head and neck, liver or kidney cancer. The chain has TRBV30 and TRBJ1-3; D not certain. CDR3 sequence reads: CAWSVGDSSGNTIYF. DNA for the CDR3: TGTGCCTGGAGTGTGGGAGATTCCTCTGGAAACACCATATATTTT.